The 32 T cell receptor beta chains listed next were all sequenced from one sample in a study of response to subunit inactivated influenza vaccine. In TCRdb, the RT-PCR reads were re-called with MiXCR into one record per CDR3 protein. The sample holds 860,000 or so distinct CDR3 sequences, 21% seen once. Sequences were derived from PBMCs from blood, sampled approximately 5 days after vaccination. Receptors were obtained from a middle-aged man who received an inactivated influenza vaccine.

The table lists this clonotype with a few counts. The CDR3 bases are TGTGCCAGCAGTTTACCCCCCGGGGCTCCGTACTTC. Its protein is CASSLPPGAPYF. The gene calls are TRBV12-3 or TRBV12-4 and TRBJ2-7; tentatively, D is TRBD1 or TRBD2 (5 bases each). V was trimmed by 2 bases and J by 12 bases, leaving 14 bases between them. The CDR3 contains 12 residues.

This clonotype was picked up many times. The junction and the germline gene differ at one end; a read error may be behind it. For the CDR3, the DNA is TGTGCCAGCAGCTTAGGAGATACGCAGTATTTT. This translates into CASSLGDTQYF. This rearrangement joins TRBV5-1 to TRBJ2-3; D not certain. Germline CDR1 reads SGHRS; CDR2 reads YFSETQ. The CDR3 covers 11 residues.

The table lists this clonotype with a few counts. V gene TRBV7-2 combines with J gene TRBJ2-7, with 7 bases that match TRBD2. This CDR3 spans 15 amino acids. The trim removed 1 base at V and 2 bases at J, leaving 5 bases unmatched. Germline CDR1 SGHTA, CDR2 FQGNSA. CDR3 in amino acids: CASSLGASGAYEQYF. The CDR3 coding sequence is TGTGCCAGCAGCTTAGGAGCTAGCGGCGCCTACGAGCAGTACTTC.

This clonotype was counted ten times or more. The genes are TRBV11-2 and TRBJ2-1, with D unresolved. Germline assignment: CDR1 SGHAT and CDR2 FQNNGV. The CDR3 has 12 residues. Trimming took 5 bases from V and 7 from J, leaving 9 bases between them. CDR3 protein: CASSLLANEQFF. CDR3 DNA: TGTGCCAGCAGCCTTTTGGCGAATGAGCAGTTCTTC.

The J gene is TRBJ1-5, the V gene TRBV28; D is possibly TRBD1 (5 bases). In germline, CDR1 is MDHEN, CDR2 SYDVKM. The V end lost 5 bases, the J end lost 4 bases, and 21 bases lay between the germline ends. The CDR3 runs 17 residues. The CDR3 is CASSPPDTLIHNQPQHF. The CDR3 nucleotides are TGTGCCAGCAGTCCTCCGGACACCCTCATTCATAATCAGCCCCAGCATTTT.

This CDR3 is CSASGSRLFRSSYNEQFF. The CDR3 bases are TGCAGTGCGTCGGGATCCAGACTATTCCGGAGCTCCTACAATGAGCAGTTCTTC. The chain combines TRBV20-1 with TRBJ2-1, with D perhaps TRBD2 (5 bases). CDR3 length: 18 residues. CDR1 DFQATT and CDR2 SNEGSKA come from the germline V gene (reference sequence). V lost 6 bases to trimming and J lost 0 bases, with 24 bases between them.

This clonotype was detected a few times. The V and J genes are TRBV5-1 and TRBJ2-1; 7 bases align to TRBD2. The CDR3 spans 17 residues. Germline CDR1 reads SGHRS; CDR2 reads YFSETQ. V lost 0 bases, J lost 4 bases, and 10 bases stayed unmatched. The CDR3 DNA follows: TGCGCCAGCAGCTTGGCCAGCGGGGAGCCTTTTTACAATGAGCAGTTCTTC. It yields the protein CASSLASGEPFYNEQFF. Together with reference TRBV5-1 and TRBJ2-1, the CDR3 gives the full variable domain: KAGVTQTPRYLIKTRGQQVTLSCSPISGHRSVSWYQQTPGQGLQFLFEYFSETQRNKGNFPGRFSGRQFSNSRSEMNVSTLELGDSALYLCASSLASGEPFYNEQFFGPGTRLTVL.

The CDR3 spells CASSSGTDSGNTIYF. The CDR3, as DNA: TGCGCCAGCAGCAGTGGGACAGACTCTGGAAACACCATATATTTT. The chain employs TRBV5-1 and TRBJ1-3, with 7 positions matching TRBD1. Germline CDR1 is SGHRS and CDR2 is YFSETQ. Trimming at V came to 4 bases and at J to 0 bases, leaving 4 bases not matched to a gene. This CDR3 is 15 amino acids long. Based on the CDR3 plus reference TRBV5-1 and TRBJ1-3, the full variable domain is KAGVTQTPRYLIKTRGQQVTLSCSPISGHRSVSWYQQTPGQGLQFLFEYFSETQRNKGNFPGRFSGRQFSNSRSEMNVSTLELGDSALYLCASSSGTDSGNTIYFGEGSWLTVV.

The rearrangement links TRBV2 to TRBJ2-1; 15 nucleotides agree with TRBD2. Germline V CDR1 and CDR2: SNHLY, FYNNEI. This CDR3 region has 21 residues. J was trimmed by 0 bases and V by 2 bases; bases with no gene match: 11. The CDR3, as DNA: TGTGCCAGCAGTGAATATCCGGGACTAGCGGGAGGAACTAGCTCCTACAATGAGCAGTTCTTC. Encoded protein: CASSEYPGLAGGTSSYNEQFF. The variable domain in full, with the rest retrieved from reference TRBV2 and TRBJ2-1, is EPEVTQTPSHQVTQMGQEVILRCVPISNHLYFYWYRQILGQKVEFLVSFYNNEISEKSEIFDDQFSVERPDGSNFTLKIRSTKLEDSAMYFCASSEYPGLAGGTSSYNEQFFGPGTRLTVL.

The chain has TRBV20-1 and TRBJ2-5; maybe TRBD2 (6 bases). Trimming took off 3 bases at V and 5 bases at J, with 16 bases between the two ends. The CDR3 extends over 14 amino acids. Germline loops: CDR1 DFQATT, CDR2 SNEGSKA (reference sequence). CDR3 protein: CSARLEGFLETQYF. The DNA of the CDR3 is TGCAGTGCTAGGTTGGAGGGATTCTTGGAGACCCAGTACTTC.

The chain carries TRBV3-1 and TRBJ2-7; D is ambiguous. The CDR3 extends over 12 amino acids. With 4 bases removed from V and 6 bases from J, the gap between germline ends came to 10 bases. Germline loops: CDR1 LGHDT, CDR2 YNNKEL (reference sequence). The CDR3 bases are TGTGCCAGCAGCCCCATTTGGGGCGAGCAGTACTTC. It specifies CASSPIWGEQYF.

This chain connects TRBV12-3 or TRBV12-4 to TRBJ1-5, with D unclear. CDR3 length: 14 residues. The V and J ends lost 3 bases and 3 bases respectively, with 9 bases between them. The chain's CDR3 is CASSFAGINQPQHF. The CDR3 DNA reads TGTGCCAGCAGTTTCGCAGGTATCAATCAGCCCCAGCATTTT.

This clonotype was counted many times. This sequence joins TRBV5-1 and TRBJ2-1, with 10 nucleotides matching TRBD2. Losses at the gene ends were 0 bases for V and 6 bases for J; bases not matched to a gene: 6. CDR1 and CDR2 (germline): SGHRS, YFSETQ. The CDR3 runs 16 residues. CDR3 sequence: CASSLAGLAGVNEQFF. The CDR3 coding sequence is TGCGCCAGCAGCTTGGCCGGTCTAGCGGGAGTCAATGAGCAGTTCTTC.

The V call is TRBV12-3 or TRBV12-4, the J call TRBJ2-5; TRBD2 agrees at 11 bases. This CDR3 has 15 amino acids. The ends lost 5 bases at V and 2 bases at J; junction bases unmatched: 4. The chain's CDR3 is CASSPSSGGQETQYF. CDR3 nucleotide sequence: TGTGCCAGCAGTCCATCTAGCGGGGGGCAAGAGACCCAGTACTTC.

The gene calls are TRBV20-1 and TRBJ2-1; 9 bases align to TRBD2. The V gene end was trimmed by 3 bases and the J gene end by 5 bases; junction bases not matched to a gene: 11. CDR3 length equals 16 residues. CDR1 and CDR2 (germline): DFQATT, SNEGSKA (reference sequence). The CDR3 here is CSARGPRLADHNEQFF. The CDR3 DNA follows: TGCAGTGCTAGGGGTCCCCGACTAGCGGACCACAATGAGCAGTTCTTC.

The chain couples TRBV9 to TRBJ1-3; D remains ambiguous. The CDR3 is made up of 15 amino acids. Germline V CDR1 and CDR2: SGDLS, YYNGEE. V was shortened by 4 bases and J by 4 bases, with 15 bases between the two germline ends. Here the CDR3 reads CASSPRSYLGNTIYF. CDR3 in DNA: TGTGCCAGCAGCCCCCGTAGTTATCTCGGAAACACCATATATTTT.

The genes are TRBV20-1 and TRBJ2-7, with 8 bases lining up with TRBD2. CDR1 and CDR2 from the germline V gene are DFQATT and SNEGSKA (reference sequence). The CDR3 extends over 14 amino acids. With 5 bases clipped from V and 1 base from J, the junction kept 7 bases outside the gene matches. CDR3 DNA: TGCAGTGCTTCACTAGCGGCACGATCCTACGAGCAGTACTTC. Protein product: CSASLAARSYEQYF.

This clonotype was seen a handful of times. The chain is built from TRBV10-3 and TRBJ2-7; a weak D match, TRBD1 (6 bases). The CDR3 has 18 amino acids. Germline assignment: CDR1 ENHRY and CDR2 SYGVKD. V dropped 3 bases and J dropped 3 bases, with 24 bases sitting between them. The CDR3 DNA follows: TGTGCCATCAGTGACAGCTACATGCAGAGACGAGGGGGCTACGAGCAGTACTTC. It codes for CAISDSYMQRRGGYEQYF.

This clonotype has at least ten counts. V gene TRBV12-3 or TRBV12-4 combines with J gene TRBJ1-5, with 11 bases matching TRBD1. The CDR3 has 16 residues. V was pared by 6 bases and J by 3 bases, with 7 bases of the junction left unmatched. CDR3: CASRAGDRGINQPQHF. The CDR3 DNA sequence: TGTGCCAGCAGGGCCGGGGACAGGGGGATCAATCAGCCCCAGCATTTT.

The V gene is TRBV7-2, the J gene TRBJ1-2; TRBD1 agrees at 10 bases. The CDR3 is 16 amino acids. The ends lost 8 bases at V and 1 base at J; junction bases unmatched: 10. Germline assignment: CDR1 SGHTA and CDR2 FQGNSA. CDR3 residues: CASARLRDRGNYGYTF. The CDR3 DNA follows: TGTGCCAGCGCACGCCTGCGGGACAGGGGTAACTATGGCTACACCTTC.

Remarks on this clonotype: A single base separates this from a much larger clone, so it may be a read error. The V call is TRBV10-3, the J call TRBJ2-5, with 11 bases identical to TRBD2. Germline-derived CDR1 and CDR2 are ENHRY and SYGVKD. The CDR3 contains 15 residues. For the CDR3, the DNA is TGTGCCATCAGTGAGGGACTAGCGGGTGGAGAGACCAAGTACTTC. Its protein product is CAISEGLAGGETKYF.

This clonotype has just a few counts. This chain connects TRBV4-2 to TRBJ1-1, with D uncertain. The CDR3 consists of 17 residues. In germline, CDR1 is LGHNA, CDR2 YNFKEQ. Trimming shortened V by 4 bases and J by 1 base, and 19 bases separated the two germline ends. The DNA for the CDR3 is TGTGCCAGCAGCCTTCAACCTACCGGTCGCTCGAACACTGAAGCTTTCTTT. It yields the protein CASSLQPTGRSNTEAFF.

This clonotype has only a few counts. The J gene is TRBJ2-7, the V gene TRBV6-1; 8 bases are shared with TRBD2. From germline, CDR1 is MNHNS and CDR2 SASEGT. V trimming: 8 bases; J trimming: 3 bases; junction bases outside the gene matches: 6. The CDR3 totals 13 residues. In DNA, the CDR3 is TGTGCCAGCTTTCCAGCGGGAGACTACGAGCAGTACTTC. The encoded protein is CASFPAGDYEQYF.

The V and J genes are TRBV3-1 and TRBJ1-3, with D uncertain. The CDR3 sequence is 16 residues long. CDR1 is LGHDT, CDR2 YNNKEL, per germline (reference sequence). The ends were cut back, 0 bases at V and 1 base at J, with 10 bases in the middle. CDR3 sequence (DNA): TGTGCCAGCAGCCAAGATAATCGGCCTTCTGGAAACACCATATATTTT. Its translation: CASSQDNRPSGNTIYF. The full variable domain, its missing parts supplied by reference TRBV3-1 and TRBJ1-3, is DTAVSQTPKYLVTQMGNDKSIKCEQNLGHDTMYWYKQDSKKFLKIMFSYNNKELIINETVPNRFSPKSPDKAHLNLHINSLELGDSAVYFCASSQDNRPSGNTIYFGEGSWLTVV.

This clonotype was seen a few times. This rearrangement joins TRBV28 to TRBJ1-6, with 7 bases lining up with TRBD1. Germline CDR1 is MDHEN and CDR2 is SYDVKM. Germline trimming cut 3 bases from V and 6 bases from J; bases unmatched to any gene: 8. The CDR3 contains 16 residues. The CDR3 loop is CASSLVPGTANSPLHF. The CDR3 nucleotides are TGTGCCAGCAGTTTGGTGCCTGGGACAGCTAATTCACCCCTCCACTTT.

This clonotype was counted a few times. V is TRBV10-3 and J is TRBJ2-5, with D uncertain. Germline CDR1 reads ENHRY; CDR2 reads SYGVKD. V lost 4 bases and J lost 7, with 16 bases in between. This CDR3 comprises 14 residues. CDR3 nucleotides: TGTGCCATCAGTGGCCCGGGCCCTGTAGCGACCCAGTACTTC. It encodes CAISGPGPVATQYF.

The rearrangement joins TRBV7-2 to TRBJ1-5, with D tentatively TRBD1 (6 bases). The V gene lost 6 bases and the J gene lost 2 bases, with 14 bases spanning the gap. This CDR3 contains 15 residues. Germline V CDR1 and CDR2: SGHTA, FQGNSA. CDR3 amino acids: CASSPQGTCNQPQHF. The CDR3, as DNA: TGTGCCAGCAGTCCGCAGGGGACGTGCAATCAGCCCCAGCATTTT.

This clonotype came up a few times. The chain recombines TRBV7-8 with TRBJ2-2; possibly TRBD2 for D (5 bases). Trimming cost V 0 bases and J 6 bases, with 17 bases left between them. CDR1 is SGHVS and CDR2 is FQNEAQ in the germline V gene. This CDR3 is 17 amino acids long. CDR3 sequence (DNA): TGTGCCAGCAGCTTAGCGGGAAGTCCTAGCTTGCCCGGGGAGCTGTTTTTT. It encodes CASSLAGSPSLPGELFF.

The chain is built from TRBV9 and TRBJ2-1; D possibly corresponds to TRBD2 (6 bases). This CDR3 is 15 amino acids long. Germline V gene sequence: CDR1 SGDLS, CDR2 YYNGEE. V gave up 6 bases and J gave up 0 bases, with 13 bases separating them. The CDR3 coding sequence is TGTGCCAGCACTCCCGGGGGACCCTCCTACAATGAGCAGTTCTTC. This gives the protein CASTPGGPSYNEQFF.

The chain couples TRBV5-1 to TRBJ1-2, with 7 positions matching TRBD1. The CDR3 is 14 amino acids. V dropped 0 bases and J dropped 10; count of bases not matched to a gene: 9. Germline CDR1 reads SGHRS; CDR2 reads YFSETQ. The CDR3 loop reads CASSLASGQPLYTF. The CDR3 DNA reads as TGCGCCAGCAGCTTGGCTTCGGGACAGCCCCTCTACACCTTC.

This clonotype was seen more than once but under ten times. This chain uses TRBV11-1 with TRBJ1-2; D gene unclear. The CDR3 length is 14 residues. CDR1 and CDR2 (germline): SGHAT, FQDESV (reference sequence). Trimming left V 1 base short and J 7 bases short, with 13 bases between. Here the CDR3 reads CASSLGDGPGGYTF. In DNA form, the CDR3 reads TGTGCCAGCAGCTTAGGAGACGGCCCTGGTGGCTACACCTTC.

V gene TRBV29-1 combines with J gene TRBJ2-3, with 13 nucleotides matching TRBD2. The germline V gene has CDR1 SQVTM and CDR2 ANQGSEA. The CDR3 is 16 amino acids. The ends lost 4 bases at V and 4 bases at J; junction bases unmatched: 8. Written as DNA, the CDR3 is TGCAGCGTTGGAGGGACTAGCGGGATCTTTGCAGATACGCAGTATTTT. Amino acids: CSVGGTSGIFADTQYF.